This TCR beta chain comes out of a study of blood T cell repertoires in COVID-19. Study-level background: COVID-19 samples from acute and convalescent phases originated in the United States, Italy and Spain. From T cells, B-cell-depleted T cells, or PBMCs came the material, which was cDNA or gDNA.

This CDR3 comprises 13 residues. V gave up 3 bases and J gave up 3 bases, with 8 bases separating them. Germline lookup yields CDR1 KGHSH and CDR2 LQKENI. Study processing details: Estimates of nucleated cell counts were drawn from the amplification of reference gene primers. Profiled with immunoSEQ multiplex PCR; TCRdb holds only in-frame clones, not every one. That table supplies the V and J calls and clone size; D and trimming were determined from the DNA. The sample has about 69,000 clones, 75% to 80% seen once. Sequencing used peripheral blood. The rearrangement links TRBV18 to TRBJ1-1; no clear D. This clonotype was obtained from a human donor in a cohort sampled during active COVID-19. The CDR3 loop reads CASSPSEDTEAFF. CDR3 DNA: TGTGCCAGCTCACCCTCGGAGGACACTGAAGCTTTCTTT.